What follows are 26 T cell receptor beta chains derived from one specimen sequenced in a study of blood T cell repertoires in COVID-19. Using immunoSEQ multiplex PCR, the repertoire was profiled, and TCRdb retains in-frame clones only, with some absent. Found here are some 50,000 clones, just under 90% of them singletons; the top ten hold more than 3.5%. The sequencing sample was made of peripheral blood. These receptors came from a man over 45 with acute or convalescent COVID-19.

The chain combines TRBV7-6 with TRBJ1-2; the D is unclear. V lost 5 bases and J 8 bases, leaving 15 bases between the germline ends. The CDR3 totals 13 residues. Germline V gives CDR1 SGHVS, CDR2 FNYEAQ. CDR3 sequence (DNA): TGTGCCAGCAGCGAAGCGTCGTCGGGGGGCTACACCTTC. This codes for CASSEASSGGYTF.

The CDR3 DNA sequence: TGTGCCAGTCGGCGGCCGGGGGATTATTCACCCCTCCACTTT. It is translated as CASRRPGDYSPLHF. This sequence joins TRBV6-5 and TRBJ1-6, with D possibly TRBD1 on 5 matching bases. The length of the CDR3 is 14 residues. V was clipped by 9 bases and J by 8 bases, with 17 bases between them. The germline V gene has CDR1 MNHEY and CDR2 SVGAGI.

This clone came up a few times. The chain employs TRBV11-2 and TRBJ2-1; 12 positions agree with TRBD2. CDR1 SGHAT and CDR2 FQNNGV come from the germline V gene. The V segment lost 0 bases and the J segment 5 bases; nucleotides outside the gene matches: 8. This CDR3 has 18 residues. In DNA form, the CDR3 reads TGTGCCAGCAGCTTAGAGGCGGCTAGCGGGAGGGGTCACAATGAGCAGTTCTTC. Translating it yields CASSLEAASGRGHNEQFF.

The chain has TRBV15 and TRBJ2-1; perhaps TRBD2 as D (5 bases). Germline loops: CDR1 LNHNV, CDR2 YYDKDF (reference sequence). Trimming cost V 1 base and J 4 bases, with 14 bases left between them. This CDR3 is built from 16 residues. The DNA of the CDR3 is TGTGCCACCAGCAGAGGCGGGTCTAGCCCGTACAATGAGCAGTTCTTC. Protein product: CATSRGGSSPYNEQFF.

The chain couples TRBV6-1 to TRBJ1-5; 7 bases match TRBD1. V lost 2 bases, J lost 4 bases, and 5 bases stayed unmatched. The CDR3 contains 15 residues. Looked up from germline, CDR1 is MNHNS and CDR2 is SASEGT. CDR3 bases: TGTGCCAGCAGTGAATTCGGACAGGTAAATCAGCCCCAGCATTTT. Encoded protein: CASSEFGQVNQPQHF.

V usage is TRBV5-4 and J usage is TRBJ1-1; weak D call: TRBD1 (6 bases). The CDR3 length is 13 residues. Germline V lookup: CDR1 SGHNT, CDR2 YYREEE (reference sequence). With 9 bases removed from V and 3 bases from J, the gap between germline ends came to 15 bases. The CDR3 nucleotides are TGTGCCATTAGGCGGAAGGGGGACACTGAAGCTTTCTTT. Protein sequence: CAIRRKGDTEAFF.

The chain links TRBV29-1 to TRBJ1-1; TRBD1 matches 9 bases. The germline CDR1 and CDR2 sequences are SQVTM and ANQGSEA. The junction had 8 bases not matched to a gene; V was cut back by 6 bases and J by 6 bases. This CDR3 has 13 amino acids. CDR3 amino acids: CSVAGQGGAEAFF. For the CDR3, the DNA is TGCAGCGTCGCGGGACAGGGTGGCGCTGAAGCTTTCTTT.

This clone was observed a handful of times. This chain joins TRBV28 and TRBJ1-6; tentatively, D is TRBD1 (6 bases). The CDR3 sequence is 14 residues long. From germline, CDR1 is MDHEN and CDR2 SYDVKM. V was clipped by 3 bases and J by 9 bases, with 12 bases between them. Written as DNA, the CDR3 is TGTGCCAGCAGTTTGAGGACAGAACGTTCACCCCTCCACTTT. This gives the protein CASSLRTERSPLHF. Drawing the rest from reference TRBV28 and TRBJ1-6, the complete variable domain is DVKVTQSSRYLVKRTGEKVFLECVQDMDHENMFWYRQDPGLGLRLIYFSYDVKMKEKGDIPEGYSVSREKKERFSLILESASTNQTSMYLCASSLRTERSPLHFGNGTRLTVT.

The chain employs TRBV4-1 and TRBJ2-3; 8 bases map to TRBD2. There are 20 residues in the CDR3. Germline assignment: CDR1 MGHRA and CDR2 YSYEKL. V gave up 5 bases and J gave up 0 bases; unmatched junction bases: 19. CDR3 DNA sequence: TGCGCCAGCAGCTTCTCAACCAGCGGGGGAGGGCCATCTAGCACAGATACGCAGTATTTT. Translating it yields CASSFSTSGGGPSSTDTQYF.

The CDR3 DNA is TGTGCCAGCAGTGTACGAGGGGGCACTGGGGCCAACGTCCTGACTTTC. Protein sequence: CASSVRGGTGANVLTF. V and J are TRBV6-1 and TRBJ2-6, with TRBD1 matching over 7 bases. The junction had 5 bases not matched to a gene; V was cut back by 4 bases and J by 2 bases. CDR1 is MNHNS, CDR2 SASEGT, per germline. This CDR3 is 16 amino acids long.

This chain joins TRBV5-4 and TRBJ2-7; the D is unclear. This CDR3 is 12 amino acids long. Between the trimmed V and J ends, which lost 4 bases and 4 bases, there was a span of 9 bases. Germline CDR1 SGHNT, CDR2 YYREEE (reference sequence). The CDR3 spells CASSQDTYEQYF. CDR3 DNA sequence: TGTGCCAGCAGCCAAGACACGTACGAGCAGTACTTC.

J is TRBJ1-1 and V is TRBV5-4; D perhaps matches TRBD1 (5 bases). Germline loops: CDR1 SGHNT, CDR2 YYREEE (reference sequence). Trimming took 0 bases from V and 9 from J, leaving 12 bases between them. The CDR3 length is 13 residues. The CDR3 loop reads CASSLEAGLQAFF. CDR3 bases: TGTGCCAGCAGCTTGGAGGCAGGGCTTCAAGCTTTCTTT.

The V call is TRBV10-1, the J call TRBJ2-2; 9 nucleotides match TRBD1. The CDR3 extends over 13 amino acids. Germline V lookup: CDR1 WNHNN, CDR2 SYGVQD (reference sequence). Trimming at V came to 6 bases and at J to 5 bases, leaving 1 base not matched to a gene. In nucleotides, the CDR3 is TGCGCCAGCAGAGGACAGGGGACCGGGGAGCTGTTTTTT. Translating gives CASRGQGTGELFF.

V and J are TRBV2 and TRBJ1-5; the match to TRBD1 covers 7 bases. From germline, CDR1 is SNHLY and CDR2 FYNNEI. Trimming took 7 bases from V and 1 from J; bases not matched to a gene: 4. The CDR3 extends over 14 amino acids. CDR3 coding DNA: TGTGCCAGCAAACGACAGGGAAGCAATCAGCCCCAGCATTTT. It codes for CASKRQGSNQPQHF.

V is TRBV19 and J is TRBJ1-1; D is unclear. Between the trimmed V and J ends, which lost 3 bases and 3 bases, there was a span of 8 bases. Germline CDR1 and CDR2: LNHDA and SQIVND (reference sequence). This CDR3 spans 13 amino acids. The CDR3 coding sequence is TGTGCCAGTAGTATGATAAGCTACACTGAAGCTTTCTTT. Its protein product is CASSMISYTEAFF.

The gene calls are TRBV4-2 and TRBJ2-7, with 8 bases matching TRBD2. This CDR3 is 16 amino acids long. V gave up 3 bases and J gave up 2 bases; unmatched junction bases: 9. CDR1 is LGHNA, CDR2 YNFKEQ, per germline. The CDR3 loop reads CASSQGRGGGTYEQYF. In nucleotides, the CDR3 is TGTGCCAGCAGCCAGGGACGGGGGGGAGGGACCTACGAGCAGTACTTC.

The chain combines TRBV12-3 or TRBV12-4 with TRBJ2-5; 11 nucleotides agree with TRBD1. V lost 4 bases to trimming and J lost 9 bases; unmatched junction nucleotides: 4. CDR3 size: 13 residues. CDR3 region: CASSSGQGAPQYF. In nucleotides, the CDR3 is TGTGCCAGCAGTTCCGGACAGGGGGCCCCCCAGTACTTC.

This sequence joins TRBV18 and TRBJ1-1; TRBD1 matches 8 bases. The CDR3 length is 14 residues. The ends lost 5 bases at V and 3 bases at J; junction bases unmatched: 5. Germline V gene data show CDR1 as KGHSH and CDR2 as LQKENI. CDR3 protein: CASSWGQVDTEAFF. The CDR3 nucleotides read TGTGCCAGCTCATGGGGACAGGTGGACACTGAAGCTTTCTTT.

The chain uses TRBV12-3 or TRBV12-4 and TRBJ2-3, with D unresolved. This CDR3 has 11 residues. Trimming took off 3 bases at V and 6 bases at J, with 4 bases between the two ends. For the CDR3, the DNA is TGTGCCAGCAGTTTCACTGATACGCAGTATTTT. Translation: CASSFTDTQYF.

J is TRBJ2-1 and V is TRBV12-3 or TRBV12-4, with D unclear. V lost 5 bases and J 2 bases, leaving 7 bases between the germline ends. This CDR3 spans 13 amino acids. The CDR3 is CASSPDTYNEQFF. Here the CDR3 DNA reads TGTGCCAGCAGTCCTGACACCTACAATGAGCAGTTCTTC.

The chain couples TRBV5-1 to TRBJ1-6; 8 bases are shared with TRBD1. V lost 4 bases and J lost 5; bases outside the gene matches: 5. Germline-derived CDR1 and CDR2 are SGHRS and YFSETQ. CDR3 length: 15 amino acids. The CDR3 protein is CASSLQGGDNSPLHF. In DNA, the CDR3 is TGCGCCAGCAGCCTACAGGGGGGAGATAATTCACCCCTCCACTTT.

This clone appeared a single time. The chain uses TRBV6-5 and TRBJ2-1, with TRBD1 matching 8 bases. With 5 bases clipped from V and 8 bases from J, the junction kept 8 bases outside the gene matches. Germline CDR1 is MNHEY and CDR2 is SVGAGI. The CDR3 runs 14 residues. The CDR3, as DNA: TGTGCCAGCAGTAGGACAGGGTCGGGATATGAGCAGTTCTTC. Translating it yields CASSRTGSGYEQFF.

This CDR3 reads CASRGTGVIRNSPLHF. The DNA of the CDR3 is TGTGCCAGCAGGGGGACAGGGGTTATTAGAAATTCACCCCTCCACTTT. The chain combines TRBV2 with TRBJ1-6, with 10 bases that match TRBD1. Germline V gives CDR1 SNHLY, CDR2 FYNNEI. V lost 6 bases, J lost 7 bases, and 9 bases stayed unmatched. The CDR3 covers 16 residues.

V usage is TRBV18 and J usage is TRBJ1-1, with D unresolved. This CDR3 has 12 amino acids. Germline values: CDR1 KGHSH, CDR2 LQKENI. Trimming removed 4 bases at V and 5 bases at J, with 8 bases between. This CDR3 reads CASSRGSTEAFF. The CDR3 coding sequence is TGTGCCAGCTCACGCGGTAGTACTGAAGCTTTCTTT. The complete variable domain, with remaining parts taken from reference TRBV18 and TRBJ1-1, reads NAGVMQNPRHLVRRRGQEARLRCSPMKGHSHVYWYRQLPEEGLKFMVYLQKENIIDESGMPKERFSAEFPKEGPSILRIQQVVRGDSAAYFCASSRGSTEAFFGQGTRLTVV.

The chain carries TRBV7-8 and TRBJ2-2; a possible D gene is TRBD2 (6 bases). V was trimmed by 1 base and J by 0 bases, leaving 12 bases between them. This CDR3 has 17 residues. Germline lookup yields CDR1 SGHVS and CDR2 FQNEAQ. For the CDR3, the DNA is TGTGCCAGCAGCTTAGGGGCCTCGGGAGCGAACACCGGGGAGCTGTTTTTT. Amino acids: CASSLGASGANTGELFF.

This sequence joins TRBV28 and TRBJ2-7; weak D call: TRBD2 (6 bases). V dropped 5 bases and J dropped 2 bases, with 13 bases sitting between them. This CDR3 region has 14 residues. Germline-derived CDR1 and CDR2 are MDHEN and SYDVKM. The CDR3 nucleotides are TGTGCCAGCAGTGCCCCGGGAGCGGCCTACGAGCAGTACTTC. This encodes CASSAPGAAYEQYF.